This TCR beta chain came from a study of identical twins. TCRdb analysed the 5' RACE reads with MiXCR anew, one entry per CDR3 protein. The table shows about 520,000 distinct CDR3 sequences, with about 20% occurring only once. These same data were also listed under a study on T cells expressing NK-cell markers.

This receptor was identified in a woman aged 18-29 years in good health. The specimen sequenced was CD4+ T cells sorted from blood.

CDR3 region: CASSGTVEGEQYF. In nucleotides, the CDR3 is TGCGCCAGCAGCGGGACAGTAGAAGGCGAGCAGTACTTC. This chain joins TRBV5-1 and TRBJ2-7; 7 bases are shared with TRBD1. CDR1 and CDR2 from the germline V gene are SGHRS and YFSETQ. The CDR3 is 13 amino acids. The junction had 7 bases not matched to a gene; V was cut back by 4 bases and J by 6 bases.